These 26 T cell receptor beta chains were sequenced from one sample in a study of blood T cell repertoires in COVID-19. Sequencing was performed with immunoSEQ multiplex PCR; in TCRdb, only in-frame clones are kept and a portion is missing. Here the sample spans about 110,000 clones, over 60% being singletons. The sequenced sample was peripheral blood. These receptors all come from a man aged 65 to 85 with acute or convalescent COVID-19.

In DNA, the CDR3 is TGTGCCAGCAGCCACAGGGGGCTAGGGAACATTCAGTACTTC. Protein product: CASSHRGLGNIQYF. The rearrangement joins TRBV3-1 (or the pseudogene TRBV3-2) to TRBJ2-4; 8 bases fit TRBD1. The CDR3 spans 14 residues. Trimming removed 3 bases from V and 7 bases from J; junction bases left unmatched: 5. Germline V CDR1 and CDR2: LGHDT, YNNKEL (reference sequence).

This sequence joins TRBV7-9 and TRBJ1-4; D perhaps matches TRBD1 (6 bases). Germline V gene data show CDR1 as SEHNR and CDR2 as FQNEAQ (reference sequence). The CDR3 spans 19 residues. V was pared by 3 bases and J by 3 bases, with 23 bases between. The DNA for the CDR3 is TGTGCCAGCAGCTTTACCGGTCGACGTCAGGGGTCCTCTAATGAAAAACTGTTTTTT. This gives the protein CASSFTGRRQGSSNEKLFF.

The rearrangement links TRBV6-2 or TRBV6-3 to TRBJ2-5; 7 bases agree with TRBD2. Germline lookup yields CDR1 MNHEY and CDR2 SVGEGT. V shed 5 bases, J shed 0 bases, and the junction held 6 bases outside the gene matches. The CDR3 runs to 15 residues. CDR3 coding DNA: TGTGCCAGCAGTGCAACCGGGACTAACCAAGAGACCCAGTACTTC. Its translation is CASSATGTNQETQYF.

This clone occurred many times. J is TRBJ2-7 and V is TRBV6-5, with 8 bases that match TRBD1. Losses at the gene ends were 10 bases for V and 0 bases for J; bases not matched to a gene: 11. Per germline, CDR1 MNHEY and CDR2 SVGAGI. This CDR3 region has 15 residues. CDR3 nucleotides: TGTGCCACCCTAAAGATGACAGGGGCCTCCTACGAGCAGTACTTC. As protein: CATLKMTGASYEQYF.

The V gene is TRBV7-3, the J gene TRBJ2-1; TRBD2 matches at 10 bases. The germline V gene has CDR1 SGHTA and CDR2 FQGTGA. The J segment lost 9 bases and the V segment lost 1 base, leaving 6 bases of the junction unmatched. CDR3 size: 15 residues. The CDR3 bases are TGTGCCAGCAGCTTAAAAGCGGGGGGGCCGAGTGAGCAGTTCTTC. It translates to CASSLKAGGPSEQFF.

V usage is TRBV7-8 and J usage is TRBJ1-1, with TRBD1 matching 8 bases. CDR3 length: 13 residues. After removal of 6 bases from V and 4 bases from J, the junction contained 4 bases not matched to a gene. The germline gives CDR1 SGHVS, CDR2 FQNEAQ. The CDR3 region is CASRFTGGTEAFF. CDR3 DNA sequence: TGTGCCAGCAGGTTTACAGGGGGCACTGAAGCTTTCTTT.

The chain employs TRBV5-1 and TRBJ1-1, with TRBD1 as a possible D gene (5 bases). V dropped 1 base and J dropped 1 base, with 14 bases sitting between them. The V gene's germline CDR1 is SGHRS and CDR2 YFSETQ. The length of the CDR3 is 16 residues. The CDR3, as DNA: TGCGCCAGCAGCTTGACAGGTCAGGAACGGAACACTGAAGCTTTCTTT. It encodes CASSLTGQERNTEAFF.

The V call is TRBV7-6, the J call TRBJ2-1, with D maybe TRBD1 (5 bases). The CDR3 runs 16 residues. Germline V gives CDR1 SGHVS, CDR2 FNYEAQ. Trimming took 5 bases from V and 10 from J, leaving 24 bases between them. Here the CDR3 DNA reads TGTGCCAGCAGCCCAGGCCCTACGCCCCGACAGACGGAGCAGTTCTTC. This translates into CASSPGPTPRQTEQFF.

The chain recombines TRBV6-2 or TRBV6-3 with TRBJ2-1, with 15 bases identical to TRBD2. Germline loops: CDR1 MNHEY, CDR2 SVGEGT. CDR3 length: 18 amino acids. J lost 5 bases, V lost 4 bases, and 9 bases had no gene match. CDR3 DNA sequence: TGTGCCAGCAGTTCCCCGACCTGGACTAGCGGGGGGGACAATGAGCAGTTCTTC. It codes for CASSSPTWTSGGDNEQFF.

The rearrangement joins TRBV19 to TRBJ2-2, with a tentative D call TRBD1 (5 bases). Germline V gene lookup returns CDR1 LNHDA and CDR2 SQIVND (reference sequence). The V gene lost 7 bases and the J gene lost 4 bases, with 16 bases spanning the gap. The CDR3 spans 15 residues. The CDR3 nucleotides are TGTGCCAGTAAGGGGAATGCAGGGTCCACCGGGGAGCTGTTTTTT. This sequence encodes CASKGNAGSTGELFF.

Only a few counts were recorded for this clone. The sample contains more than one DNA sequence encoding this CDR3. The V gene is TRBV7-3, the J gene TRBJ1-1; 7 nucleotides agree with TRBD1. The CDR3 runs 13 residues. Per germline, CDR1 SGHTA and CDR2 FQGTGA. After removal of 6 bases from V and 3 bases from J, the junction contained 4 bases not matched to a gene. This chain's CDR3 is CASSRQGDTEAFF. The CDR3 bases are TGTGCCAGCAGTCGACAGGGTGACACTGAAGCTTTCTTT.

The V call is TRBV4-3, the J call TRBJ2-7; D may be TRBD1 (5 bases). The V end lost 0 bases, the J end lost 3 bases, and 9 bases lay between the germline ends. The CDR3 is made up of 14 amino acids. Germline V lookup: CDR1 LGHNA, CDR2 YSLEER. The CDR3 bases are TGCGCCAGCAGCCAAGATCCAGACAGCTACGAGCAGTACTTC. It encodes CASSQDPDSYEQYF.

This clone was detected ten times or more. The chain combines TRBV2 with TRBJ2-5, with 7 bases fitting TRBD2. Trimming removed 10 bases from V and 2 bases from J; junction bases left unmatched: 7. Germline lookup yields CDR1 SNHLY and CDR2 FYNNEI. The CDR3 is 13 amino acids. The CDR3 protein is CATPKGLQETQYF. The CDR3 DNA is TGTGCCACCCCAAAGGGACTACAAGAGACCCAGTACTTC. The full variable domain, completed using reference TRBV2 and TRBJ2-5, is EPEVTQTPSHQVTQMGQEVILRCVPISNHLYFYWYRQILGQKVEFLVSFYNNEISEKSEIFDDQFSVERPDGSNFTLKIRSTKLEDSAMYFCATPKGLQETQYFGPGTRLLVL.

The V call is TRBV27, the J call TRBJ2-7; a possible D gene is TRBD1 (6 bases). The CDR3 runs to 14 residues. Per germline, CDR1 MNHEY and CDR2 SMNVEV (reference sequence). V lost 5 bases and J lost 2, with 13 bases in between. Here the CDR3 reads CASSRTGNTYEQYF. CDR3 DNA sequence: TGTGCCAGCAGTCGTACAGGGAACACCTACGAGCAGTACTTC.

This sequence joins TRBV9 and TRBJ1-2; no clear D gene. The CDR3 contains 14 residues. CDR1 and CDR2 (germline): SGDLS, YYNGEE. V was shortened by 2 bases and J by 8 bases, with 16 bases between the two germline ends. The CDR3 loop reads CASSVNPEDEGYTF. In DNA, the CDR3 is TGTGCCAGCAGCGTTAACCCGGAGGATGAGGGCTACACCTTC.

The V gene is TRBV5-5, the J gene TRBJ2-7, with 9 bases lining up with TRBD1. This CDR3 spans 13 amino acids. Germline V gene sequence: CDR1 SGHKS, CDR2 YYEKEE (reference sequence). V gave up 3 bases and J gave up 3 bases; unmatched junction bases: 1. CDR3: CASSWTGVYEQYF. The CDR3 DNA reads TGTGCCAGCAGCTGGACAGGGGTCTACGAGCAGTACTTC. Drawing the rest from reference TRBV5-5 and TRBJ2-7, the complete variable domain is DAGVTQSPTHLIKTRGQQVTLRCSPISGHKSVSWYQQVLGQGPQFIFQYYEKEERGRGNFPDRFSARQFPNYSSELNVNALLLGDSALYLCASSWTGVYEQYFGPGTRLTVT.

This clone was recorded a few times. The CDR3 bases are TGTGCCGATCGGACAGGGGGCGATAACGTAACTAATGAAAAACTGTTTTTT. Its protein is CADRTGGDNVTNEKLFF. The chain combines TRBV9 with TRBJ1-4; 11 bases are shared with TRBD1. Trimming cost V 10 bases and J 1 base; bases outside gene matches: 12. This CDR3 is 17 amino acids long. Germline V gives CDR1 SGDLS, CDR2 YYNGEE.

The rearrangement joins TRBV7-8 to TRBJ1-2; D not resolved. Germline V gene data show CDR1 as SGHVS and CDR2 as FQNEAQ. The CDR3 length is 13 residues. Trimming took 3 bases from V and 6 from J, leaving 11 bases between them. DNA of the CDR3: TGTGCCAGCAGCTTTACGGGGTCGGATGGCTACACCTTC. Its translation: CASSFTGSDGYTF.

The rearrangement uses TRBV6-6 and TRBJ1-1; D may be TRBD1 (6 bases). Germline V lookup: CDR1 MNHNY, CDR2 SVGAGI (reference sequence). This CDR3 contains 14 residues. V was trimmed by 7 bases and J by 1 base, leaving 13 bases between them. The CDR3 sequence: CASKILGGNTEAFF. CDR3 coding DNA: TGTGCCAGCAAAATCCTAGGGGGGAACACTGAAGCTTTCTTT.

The gene calls are TRBV27 and TRBJ2-2, with D perhaps TRBD2 (5 bases). The CDR3 has 16 residues. Germline CDR1 reads MNHEY; CDR2 reads SMNVEV (reference sequence). V was shortened by 0 bases and J by 1 base, with 9 bases between the two germline ends. The DNA for the CDR3 is TGTGCCAGCAGTTTATCGGGGAGTCTGAACACCGGGGAGCTGTTTTTT. Translation gives CASSLSGSLNTGELFF.

This clone was observed a handful of times. The chain employs TRBV14 and TRBJ1-3; the D gene is possibly TRBD1 (5 bases). The CDR3 has 14 amino acids. Trimming shortened V by 4 bases and J by 4 bases, and 11 bases separated the two germline ends. CDR1 is SGHDN, CDR2 FVKESK, per germline. The CDR3: CASSPRVGGNTIYF. As DNA, the CDR3 is TGTGCCAGCAGCCCCAGGGTGGGAGGAAACACCATATATTTT.

This chain's CDR3 is CASSSDRGRNSPLHF. The CDR3 DNA is TGTGCCAGCAGCTCGGACAGGGGGCGTAATTCACCCCTCCACTTT. V usage is TRBV7-9 and J usage is TRBJ1-6; 11 bases fit TRBD1. V lost 4 bases to trimming and J lost 6 bases; unmatched junction nucleotides: 2. The CDR3 is 15 amino acids. CDR1 is SEHNR and CDR2 is FQNEAQ in the germline V gene (reference sequence).

The chain joins TRBV11-3 to TRBJ2-2; 13 bases match TRBD2. This CDR3 is built from 16 residues. In germline, CDR1 is SGHNT, CDR2 YENEEA. V lost 5 bases to trimming and J lost 6 bases; unmatched junction nucleotides: 6. The CDR3 here is CASSPTSGGAAGELFF. CDR3 in DNA: TGTGCCAGCAGCCCCACTAGCGGGGGGGCCGCCGGGGAGCTGTTTTTT.

This clone was counted only a few times. This chain joins TRBV18 and TRBJ1-1; TRBD1 matches at 7 bases. Germline values: CDR1 KGHSH, CDR2 LQKENI. The CDR3 sequence is 15 residues long. The J segment lost 5 bases and the V segment lost 3 bases, leaving 9 bases of the junction unmatched. In DNA form, the CDR3 reads TGTGCCAGCTCACCCCAACAGGGGATGGAGACTGAAGCTTTCTTT. This gives the protein CASSPQQGMETEAFF.

The DNA of the CDR3 is TGTGCCACCAGTGGAACCCCCGGGACAGATAATTCACCCCTCCACTTT. It specifies CATSGTPGTDNSPLHF. The V gene is TRBV24-1, the J gene TRBJ1-6; 7 nucleotides align to TRBD1. Germline V gene lookup returns CDR1 KGHDR and CDR2 SFDVKD. The V gene end was trimmed by 5 bases and the J gene end by 5 bases; junction bases not matched to a gene: 8. The CDR3 contains 16 residues.

The rearrangement joins TRBV7-9 to TRBJ2-3; TRBD1 matches at 7 bases. The CDR3 extends over 14 amino acids. Unmatched junction bases numbered 3, after V lost 4 bases and J lost 2 bases. Per the germline V gene, CDR1 is SEHNR and CDR2 is FQNEAQ (reference sequence). This CDR3 reads CASSSTGVTDTQYF. The CDR3 coding sequence is TGTGCCAGCAGCTCAACAGGGGTCACAGATACGCAGTATTTT.